This TCR beta chain is from a study of blood T cell repertoires in COVID-19. Looking at the study overall: PBMCs, B-cell-depleted T cells, or T cells were the source of the cDNA or gDNA that made up the material.

Assay used: immunoSEQ multiplex PCR; TCRdb lists only in-frame clones, some missing. Found here are about 220,000 clones, approximately 80% of them singletons; the top ten hold 9.5% to 10%. With V trimmed by 0 bases and J by 6 bases, 2 bases remained unmatched. The CDR3 is 15 residues long. The germline V gene encodes CDR1 LNHNV and CDR2 YYDKDF (reference sequence). The specimen sequenced was peripheral blood. This chain joins TRBV15 and TRBJ2-3; 11 nucleotides align to TRBD1. This TCR derives from a man aged 50-60 years with active or convalescent COVID-19. The CDR3 protein is CATSREDRGLDTQYF. The CDR3 DNA reads as TGTGCCACCAGCAGAGAGGACAGGGGGCTGGATACGCAGTATTTT.